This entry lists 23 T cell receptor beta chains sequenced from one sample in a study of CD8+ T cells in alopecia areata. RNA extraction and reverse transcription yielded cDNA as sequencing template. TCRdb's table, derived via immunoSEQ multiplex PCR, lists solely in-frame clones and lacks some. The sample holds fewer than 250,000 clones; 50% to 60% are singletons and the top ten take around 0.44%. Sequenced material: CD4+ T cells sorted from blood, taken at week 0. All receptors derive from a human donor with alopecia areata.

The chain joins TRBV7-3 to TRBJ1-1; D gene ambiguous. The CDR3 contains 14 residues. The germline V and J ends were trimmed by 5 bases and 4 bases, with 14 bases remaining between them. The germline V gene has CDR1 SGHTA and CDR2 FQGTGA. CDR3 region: CASSPMSSTTEAFF. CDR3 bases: TGTGCCAGCAGCCCGATGTCTAGTACCACTGAAGCTTTCTTT.

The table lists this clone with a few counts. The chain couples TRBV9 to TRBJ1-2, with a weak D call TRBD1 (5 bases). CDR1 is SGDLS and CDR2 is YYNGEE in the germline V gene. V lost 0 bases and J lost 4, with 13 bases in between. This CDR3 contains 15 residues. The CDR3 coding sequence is TGTGCCAGCAGCGTAGGGCAGGGTAGACCCTATGGCTACACCTTC. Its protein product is CASSVGQGRPYGYTF.

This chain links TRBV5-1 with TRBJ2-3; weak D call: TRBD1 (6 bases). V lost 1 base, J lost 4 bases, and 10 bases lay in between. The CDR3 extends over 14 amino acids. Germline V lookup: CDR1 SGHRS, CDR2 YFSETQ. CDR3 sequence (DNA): TGCGCCAGCAGCTTGCAGGGGCGGTCAGATACGCAGTATTTT. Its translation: CASSLQGRSDTQYF. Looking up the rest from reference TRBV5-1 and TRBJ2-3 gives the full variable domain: KAGVTQTPRYLIKTRGQQVTLSCSPISGHRSVSWYQQTPGQGLQFLFEYFSETQRNKGNFPGRFSGRQFSNSRSEMNVSTLELGDSALYLCASSLQGRSDTQYFGPGTRLTVL.

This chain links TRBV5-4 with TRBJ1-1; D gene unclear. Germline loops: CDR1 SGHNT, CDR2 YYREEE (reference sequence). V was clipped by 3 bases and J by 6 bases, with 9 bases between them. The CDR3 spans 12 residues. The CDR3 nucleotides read TGTGCCAGCAGCTACCTCGGGGCTGAAGCTTTCTTT. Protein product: CASSYLGAEAFF.

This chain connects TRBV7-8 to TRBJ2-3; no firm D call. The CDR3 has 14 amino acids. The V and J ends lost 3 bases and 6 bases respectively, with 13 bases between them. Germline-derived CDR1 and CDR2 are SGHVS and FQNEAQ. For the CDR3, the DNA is TGTGCCAGCAGCTTGATCCCTCCTGGGGATACGCAGTATTTT. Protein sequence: CASSLIPPGDTQYF.

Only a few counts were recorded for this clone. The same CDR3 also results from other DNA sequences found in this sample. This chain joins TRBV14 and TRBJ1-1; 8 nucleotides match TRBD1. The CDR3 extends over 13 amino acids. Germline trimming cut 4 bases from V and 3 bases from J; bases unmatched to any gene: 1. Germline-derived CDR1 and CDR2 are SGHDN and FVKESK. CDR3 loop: CASSRQGYTEAFF. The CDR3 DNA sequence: TGTGCCAGCAGCCGACAGGGGTACACTGAAGCTTTCTTT.

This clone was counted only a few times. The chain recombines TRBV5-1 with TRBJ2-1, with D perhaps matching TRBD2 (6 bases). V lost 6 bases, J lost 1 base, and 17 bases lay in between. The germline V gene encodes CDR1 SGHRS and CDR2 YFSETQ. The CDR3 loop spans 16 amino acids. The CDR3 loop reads CASTQETSISYNEQFF. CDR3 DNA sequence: TGCGCCAGCACCCAAGAGACTAGTATTTCCTACAATGAGCAGTTCTTC.

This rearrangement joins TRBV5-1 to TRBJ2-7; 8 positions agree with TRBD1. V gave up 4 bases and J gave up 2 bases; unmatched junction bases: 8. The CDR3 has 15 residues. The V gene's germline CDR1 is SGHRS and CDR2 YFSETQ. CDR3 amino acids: CASSVDRVVPYEQYF. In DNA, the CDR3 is TGCGCCAGCAGCGTGGACAGGGTGGTTCCCTACGAGCAGTACTTC.

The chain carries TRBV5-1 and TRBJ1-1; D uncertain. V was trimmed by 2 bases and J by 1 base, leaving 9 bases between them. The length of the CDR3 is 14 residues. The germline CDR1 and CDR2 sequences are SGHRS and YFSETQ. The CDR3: CASSFSRENTEAFF. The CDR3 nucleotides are TGCGCCAGCAGCTTCAGCCGGGAGAACACTGAAGCTTTCTTT.

Here the CDR3 DNA reads TGTGCCAGCGGGGAAGGGAGCGGGAGTCCCGAGCAGTACTTC. Translation gives CASGEGSGSPEQYF. The chain carries TRBV5-6 and TRBJ2-7; 8 bases are a match to TRBD2. The V gene's germline CDR1 is SGHDT and CDR2 YYEEEE. The V segment lost 7 bases and the J segment 6 bases; nucleotides outside the gene matches: 12. The CDR3 is 14 residues long.

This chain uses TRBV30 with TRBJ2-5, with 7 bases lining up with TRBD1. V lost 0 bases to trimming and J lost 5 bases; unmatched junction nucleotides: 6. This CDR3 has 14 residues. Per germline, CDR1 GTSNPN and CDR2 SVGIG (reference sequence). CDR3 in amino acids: CAWSVNRGEETQYF. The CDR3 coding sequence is TGTGCCTGGAGTGTAAACAGGGGCGAGGAGACCCAGTACTTC.

CDR3 sequence (DNA): TGCAGCGTTGCTGACTTCTATGGCAATCAGCCCCAGCATTTT. Protein product: CSVADFYGNQPQHF. The chain carries TRBV29-1 and TRBJ1-5; D is unclear. The germline CDR1 and CDR2 sequences are SQVTM and ANQGSEA. CDR3 size: 14 residues. The V and J ends lost 4 bases and 2 bases respectively, with 12 bases between them.

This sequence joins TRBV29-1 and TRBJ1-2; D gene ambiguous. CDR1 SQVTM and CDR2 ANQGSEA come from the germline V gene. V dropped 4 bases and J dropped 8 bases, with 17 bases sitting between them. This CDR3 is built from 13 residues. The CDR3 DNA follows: TGCAGCGTTGCGGGGAAACTGGTCTCGGGCTACACCTTC. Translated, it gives CSVAGKLVSGYTF. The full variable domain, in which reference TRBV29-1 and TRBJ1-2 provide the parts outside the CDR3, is SAVISQKPSRDICQRGTSLTIQCQVDSQVTMMFWYRQQPGQSLTLIATANQGSEATYESGFVIDKFPISRPNLTFSTLTVSNMSPEDSSIYLCSVAGKLVSGYTFGSGTRLTVV.

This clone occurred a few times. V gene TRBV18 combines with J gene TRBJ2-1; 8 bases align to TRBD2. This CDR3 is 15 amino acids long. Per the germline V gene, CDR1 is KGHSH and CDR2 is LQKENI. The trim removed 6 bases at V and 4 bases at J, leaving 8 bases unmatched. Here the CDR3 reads CASSYTGGAYNEQFF. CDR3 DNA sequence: TGTGCCAGCTCGTACACGGGAGGGGCGTACAATGAGCAGTTCTTC.

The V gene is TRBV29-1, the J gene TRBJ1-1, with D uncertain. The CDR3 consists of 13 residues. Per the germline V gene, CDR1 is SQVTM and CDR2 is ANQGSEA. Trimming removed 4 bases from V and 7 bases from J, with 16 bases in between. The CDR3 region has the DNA TGCAGCGTTGCAGTCCCTTTCGTGGGTGAAGCTTTCTTT. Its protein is CSVAVPFVGEAFF.

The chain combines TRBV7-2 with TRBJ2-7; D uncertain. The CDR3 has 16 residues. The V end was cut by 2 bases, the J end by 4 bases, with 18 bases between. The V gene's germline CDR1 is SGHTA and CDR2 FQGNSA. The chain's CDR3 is CASSLMPRQKLYEQYF. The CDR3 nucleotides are TGTGCCAGCAGCTTAATGCCCCGCCAGAAATTATACGAGCAGTACTTC.

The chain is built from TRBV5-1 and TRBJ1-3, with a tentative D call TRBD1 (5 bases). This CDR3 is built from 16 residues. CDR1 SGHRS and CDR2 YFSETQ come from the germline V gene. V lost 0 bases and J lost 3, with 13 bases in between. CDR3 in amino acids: CASSLAGAVRGNTIYF. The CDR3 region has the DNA TGCGCCAGCAGCTTGGCCGGGGCGGTCCGTGGAAACACCATATATTTT.

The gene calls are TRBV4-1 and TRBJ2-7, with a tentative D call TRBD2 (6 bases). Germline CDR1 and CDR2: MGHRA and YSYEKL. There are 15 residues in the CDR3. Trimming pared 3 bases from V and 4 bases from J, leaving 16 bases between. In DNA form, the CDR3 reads TGCGCCAGCAGCCATCCCGGGACTCGAATTTACGAGCAGTACTTC. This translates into CASSHPGTRIYEQYF.

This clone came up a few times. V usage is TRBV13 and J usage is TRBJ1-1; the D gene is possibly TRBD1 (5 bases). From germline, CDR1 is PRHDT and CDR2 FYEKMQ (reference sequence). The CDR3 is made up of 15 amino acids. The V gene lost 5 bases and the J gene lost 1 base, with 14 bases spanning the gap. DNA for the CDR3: TGTGCCAGCAGCCAAAGACAGCTATCGAACACTGAAGCTTTCTTT. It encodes CASSQRQLSNTEAFF.

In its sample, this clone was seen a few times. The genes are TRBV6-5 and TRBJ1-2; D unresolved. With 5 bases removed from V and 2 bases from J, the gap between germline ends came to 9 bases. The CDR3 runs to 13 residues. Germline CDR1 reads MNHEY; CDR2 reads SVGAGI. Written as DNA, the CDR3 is TGTGCCAGCAGTCGAGAAGCAAACTATGGCTACACCTTC. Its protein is CASSREANYGYTF.

The CDR3 loop is CSVEPWDASPQAFF. Here the CDR3 DNA reads TGCAGCGTTGAACCCTGGGACGCAAGTCCCCAAGCTTTCTTT. The chain joins TRBV29-1 to TRBJ1-1, with TRBD1 as a possible D gene (5 bases). This CDR3 has 14 residues. Trimming removed 2 bases at V and 9 bases at J, with 19 bases between. Germline V gene sequence: CDR1 SQVTM, CDR2 ANQGSEA.

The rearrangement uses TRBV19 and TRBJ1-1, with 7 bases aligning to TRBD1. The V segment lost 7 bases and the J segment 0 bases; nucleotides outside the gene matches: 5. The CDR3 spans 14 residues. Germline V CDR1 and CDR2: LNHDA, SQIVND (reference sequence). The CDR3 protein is CASNSGQMNTEAFF. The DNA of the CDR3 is TGTGCCAGTAATTCGGGACAGATGAACACTGAAGCTTTCTTT.

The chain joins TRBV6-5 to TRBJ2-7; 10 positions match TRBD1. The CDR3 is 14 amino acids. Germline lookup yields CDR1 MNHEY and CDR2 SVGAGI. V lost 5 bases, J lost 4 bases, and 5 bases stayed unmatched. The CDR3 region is CASSDRGLVYEQYF. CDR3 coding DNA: TGTGCCAGCAGTGACAGGGGGCTTGTTTACGAGCAGTACTTC.